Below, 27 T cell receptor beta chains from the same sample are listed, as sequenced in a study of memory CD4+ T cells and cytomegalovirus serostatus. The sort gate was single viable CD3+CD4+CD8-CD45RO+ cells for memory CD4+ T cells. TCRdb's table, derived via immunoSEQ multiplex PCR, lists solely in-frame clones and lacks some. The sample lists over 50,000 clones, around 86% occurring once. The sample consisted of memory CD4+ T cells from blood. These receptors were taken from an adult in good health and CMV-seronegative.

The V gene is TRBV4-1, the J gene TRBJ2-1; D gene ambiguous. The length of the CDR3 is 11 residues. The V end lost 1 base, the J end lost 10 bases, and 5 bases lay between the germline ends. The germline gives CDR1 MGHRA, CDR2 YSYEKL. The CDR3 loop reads CASSQGTEQFF. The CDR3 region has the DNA TGCGCCAGCAGCCAAGGGACCGAGCAGTTCTTC.

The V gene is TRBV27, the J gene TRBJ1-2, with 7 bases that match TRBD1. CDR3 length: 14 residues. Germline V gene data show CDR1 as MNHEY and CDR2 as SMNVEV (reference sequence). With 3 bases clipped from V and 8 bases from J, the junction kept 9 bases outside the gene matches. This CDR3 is CASSFHSDRWGYTF. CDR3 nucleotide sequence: TGTGCCAGCAGTTTCCATTCGGACAGGTGGGGCTACACCTTC.

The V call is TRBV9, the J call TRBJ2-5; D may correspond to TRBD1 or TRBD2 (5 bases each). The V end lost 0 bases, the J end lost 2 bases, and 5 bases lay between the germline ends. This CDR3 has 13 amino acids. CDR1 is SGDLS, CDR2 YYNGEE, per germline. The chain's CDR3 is CASSVGGQETQYF. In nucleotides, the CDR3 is TGTGCCAGCAGCGTAGGGGGGCAAGAGACCCAGTACTTC.

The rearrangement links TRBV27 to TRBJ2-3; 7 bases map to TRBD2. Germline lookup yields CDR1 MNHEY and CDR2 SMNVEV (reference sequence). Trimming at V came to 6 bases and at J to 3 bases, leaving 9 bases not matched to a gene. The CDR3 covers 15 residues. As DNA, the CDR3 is TGTGCCAGCAGCCCACCTTGGGGGGGGACAGATACGCAGTATTTT. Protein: CASSPPWGGTDTQYF.

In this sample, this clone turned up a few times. CDR3: CASSRTEDYGYTF. In DNA, the CDR3 is TGTGCCAGCAGCAGGACGGAGGACTATGGCTACACCTTC. The chain couples TRBV5-4 to TRBJ1-2, with D hard to call. The CDR3 has 13 amino acids. V was pared by 4 bases and J by 3 bases, with 10 bases between. CDR1 and CDR2 (germline): SGHNT, YYREEE (reference sequence).

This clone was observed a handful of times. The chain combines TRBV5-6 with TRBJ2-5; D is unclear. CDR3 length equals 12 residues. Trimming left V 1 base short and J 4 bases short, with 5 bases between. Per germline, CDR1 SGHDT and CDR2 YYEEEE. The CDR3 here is CASSLSAETQYF. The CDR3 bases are TGTGCCAGCAGCTTGTCGGCAGAGACCCAGTACTTC.

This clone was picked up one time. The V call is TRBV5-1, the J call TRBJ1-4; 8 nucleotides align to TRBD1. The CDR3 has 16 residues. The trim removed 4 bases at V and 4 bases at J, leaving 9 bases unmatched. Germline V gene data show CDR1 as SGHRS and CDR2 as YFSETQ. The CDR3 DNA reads TGCGCCAGCAGCGTTGCGGTGGGACAGGTTAATGAAAAACTGTTTTTT. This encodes CASSVAVGQVNEKLFF.

CDR3 DNA sequence: TGTGCCAGCAGCCCCCAGGTAGCGGGCCCCTACGAGCAGTACTTC. Its protein is CASSPQVAGPYEQYF. The V and J genes are TRBV9 and TRBJ2-7; 7 bases line up with TRBD2. The J segment lost 2 bases and the V segment lost 4 bases, leaving 9 bases of the junction unmatched. From germline, CDR1 is SGDLS and CDR2 YYNGEE. The CDR3 runs to 15 residues.

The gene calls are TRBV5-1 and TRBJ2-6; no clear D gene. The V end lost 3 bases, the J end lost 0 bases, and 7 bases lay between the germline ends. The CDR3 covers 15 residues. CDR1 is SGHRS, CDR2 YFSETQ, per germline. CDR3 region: CASSSHVSGANVLTF. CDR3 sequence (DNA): TGCGCCAGCAGCTCGCACGTCTCTGGGGCCAACGTCCTGACTTTC.

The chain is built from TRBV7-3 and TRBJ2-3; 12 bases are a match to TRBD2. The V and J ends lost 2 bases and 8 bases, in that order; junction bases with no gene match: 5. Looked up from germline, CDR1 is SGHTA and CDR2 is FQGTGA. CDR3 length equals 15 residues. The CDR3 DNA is TGTGCCAGCAGCTTACAAACTAGCGGGAGGAGTACGCAGTATTTT. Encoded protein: CASSLQTSGRSTQYF.

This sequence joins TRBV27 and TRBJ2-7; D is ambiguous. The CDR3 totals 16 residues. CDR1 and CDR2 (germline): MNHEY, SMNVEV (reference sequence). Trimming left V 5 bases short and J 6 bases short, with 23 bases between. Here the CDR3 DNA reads TGTGCCAGCAGTCTGCGAAGACTCCGGAGCTTGGGCGAGCAGTACTTC. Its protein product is CASSLRRLRSLGEQYF.

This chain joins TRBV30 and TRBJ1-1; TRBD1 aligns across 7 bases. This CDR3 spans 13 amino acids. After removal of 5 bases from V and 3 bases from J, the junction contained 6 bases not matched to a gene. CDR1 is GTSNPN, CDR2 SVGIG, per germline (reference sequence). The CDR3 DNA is TGTGCCTGGGCCGACAGGGCTTACACTGAAGCTTTCTTT. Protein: CAWADRAYTEAFF. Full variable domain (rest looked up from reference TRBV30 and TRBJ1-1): SQTIHQWPATLVQPVGSPLSLECTVEGTSNPNLYWYRQAAGRGLQLLFYSVGIGQISSEVPQNLSASRPQDRQFILSSKKLLLSDSGFYLCAWADRAYTEAFFGQGTRLTVV.

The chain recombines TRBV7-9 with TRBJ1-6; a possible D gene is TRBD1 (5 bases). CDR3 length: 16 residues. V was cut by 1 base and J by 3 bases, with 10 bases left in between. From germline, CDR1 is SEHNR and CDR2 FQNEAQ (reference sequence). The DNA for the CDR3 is TGTGCCAGCAGCTTAGAAGGGGTGCACTATAATTCACCCCTCCACTTT. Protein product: CASSLEGVHYNSPLHF.

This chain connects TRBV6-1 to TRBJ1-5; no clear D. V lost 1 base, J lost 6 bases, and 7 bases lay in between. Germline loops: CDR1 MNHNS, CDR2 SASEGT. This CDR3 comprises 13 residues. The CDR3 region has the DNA TGTGCCAGCAGTGAAGAAACAGCTCAGCCCCAGCATTTT. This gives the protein CASSEETAQPQHF.

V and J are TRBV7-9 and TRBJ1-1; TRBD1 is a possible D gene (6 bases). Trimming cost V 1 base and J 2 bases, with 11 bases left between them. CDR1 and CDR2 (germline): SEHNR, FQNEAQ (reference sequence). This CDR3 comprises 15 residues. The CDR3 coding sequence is TGTGCCAGCAGCTTAGGAACAGGGATAAACACTGAAGCTTTCTTT. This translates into CASSLGTGINTEAFF.

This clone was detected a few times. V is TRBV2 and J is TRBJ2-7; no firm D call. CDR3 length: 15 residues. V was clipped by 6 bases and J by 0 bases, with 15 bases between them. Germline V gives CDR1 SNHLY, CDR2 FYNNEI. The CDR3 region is CASRAKGRYSYEQYF. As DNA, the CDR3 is TGTGCCAGCAGGGCCAAAGGCCGTTACTCCTACGAGCAGTACTTC.

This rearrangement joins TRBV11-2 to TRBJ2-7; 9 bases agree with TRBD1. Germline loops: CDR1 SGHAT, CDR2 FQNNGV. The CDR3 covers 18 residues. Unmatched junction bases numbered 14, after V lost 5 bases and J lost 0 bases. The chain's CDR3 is CASSMVQGARFSSYEQYF. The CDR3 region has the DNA TGTGCCAGCAGCATGGTACAGGGGGCACGCTTTAGCTCCTACGAGCAGTACTTC.

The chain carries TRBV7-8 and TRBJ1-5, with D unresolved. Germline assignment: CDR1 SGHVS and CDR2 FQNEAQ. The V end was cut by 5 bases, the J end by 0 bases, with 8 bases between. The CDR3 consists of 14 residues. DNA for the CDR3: TGTGCCAGCAGCGCCTATAATAGCAATCAGCCCCAGCATTTT. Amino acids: CASSAYNSNQPQHF.

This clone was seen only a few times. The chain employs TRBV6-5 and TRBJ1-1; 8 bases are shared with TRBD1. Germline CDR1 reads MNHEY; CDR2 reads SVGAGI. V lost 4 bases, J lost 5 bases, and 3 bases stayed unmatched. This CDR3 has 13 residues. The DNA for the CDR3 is TGTGCCAGCAGTTCGTGGACAGGGACTGAAGCTTTCTTT. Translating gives CASSSWTGTEAFF.

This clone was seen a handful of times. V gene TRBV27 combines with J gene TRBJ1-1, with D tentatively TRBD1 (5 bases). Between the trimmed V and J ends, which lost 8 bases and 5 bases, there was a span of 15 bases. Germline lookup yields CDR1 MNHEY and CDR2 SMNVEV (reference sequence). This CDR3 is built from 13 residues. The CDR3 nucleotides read TGTGCCAGCGGGTCGCAGGGACGTACTGAAGCTTTCTTT. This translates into CASGSQGRTEAFF.

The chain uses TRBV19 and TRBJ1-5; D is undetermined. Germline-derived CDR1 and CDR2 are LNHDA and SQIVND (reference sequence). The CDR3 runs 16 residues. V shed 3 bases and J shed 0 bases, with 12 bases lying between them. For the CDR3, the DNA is TGTGCCAGTAGTATCCCGCGAGGTGGTAGCAATCAGCCCCAGCATTTT. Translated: CASSIPRGGSNQPQHF.

The CDR3 DNA sequence: TGTGCCAGCAGTGCCCGATCTGGTGTTAATGAAAAACTGTTTTTT. Amino acids: CASSARSGVNEKLFF. The chain is built from TRBV2 and TRBJ1-4; unclear D gene. The CDR3 sequence is 15 residues long. Germline values: CDR1 SNHLY, CDR2 FYNNEI. V was pared by 4 bases and J by 4 bases, with 13 bases between.

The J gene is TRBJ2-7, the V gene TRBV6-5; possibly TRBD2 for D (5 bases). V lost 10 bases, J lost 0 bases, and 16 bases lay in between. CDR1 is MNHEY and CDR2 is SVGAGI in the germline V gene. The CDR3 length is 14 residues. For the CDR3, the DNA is TGTGCCACCGCCGGGCGGGTGAGCTCCTACGAGCAGTACTTC. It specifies CATAGRVSSYEQYF.

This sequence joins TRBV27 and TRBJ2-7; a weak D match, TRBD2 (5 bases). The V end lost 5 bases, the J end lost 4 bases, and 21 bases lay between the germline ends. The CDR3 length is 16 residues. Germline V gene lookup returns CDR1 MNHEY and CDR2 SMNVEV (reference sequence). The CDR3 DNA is TGTGCCAGCAGTCTTAAGGTTACGGGATATGGGTACGAGCAGTACTTC. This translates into CASSLKVTGYGYEQYF.

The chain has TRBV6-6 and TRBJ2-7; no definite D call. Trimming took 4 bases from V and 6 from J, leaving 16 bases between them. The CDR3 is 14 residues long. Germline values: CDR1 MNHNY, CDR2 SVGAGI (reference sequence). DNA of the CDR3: TGTGCCAGCAGTTCGTCGAATAGGGTTGCCGAGCAGTACTTC. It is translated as CASSSSNRVAEQYF.

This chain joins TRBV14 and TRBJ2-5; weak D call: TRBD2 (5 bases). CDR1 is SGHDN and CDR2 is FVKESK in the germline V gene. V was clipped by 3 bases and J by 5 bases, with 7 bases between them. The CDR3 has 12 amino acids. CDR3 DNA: TGTGCCAGCAGCCAGGCGGGTGAGACCCAGTACTTC. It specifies CASSQAGETQYF. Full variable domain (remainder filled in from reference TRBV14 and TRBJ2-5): EAGVTQFPSHSVIEKGQTVTLRCDPISGHDNLYWYRRVMGKEIKFLLHFVKESKQDESGMPNNRFLAERTGGTYSTLKVQPAELEDSGVYFCASSQAGETQYFGPGTRLLVL.

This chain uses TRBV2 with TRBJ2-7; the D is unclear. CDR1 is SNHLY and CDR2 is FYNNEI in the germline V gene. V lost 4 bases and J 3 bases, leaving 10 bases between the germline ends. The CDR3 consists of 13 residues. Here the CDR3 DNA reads TGTGCCAGCAGTGTAGGACGGAACTACGAGCAGTACTTC. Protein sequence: CASSVGRNYEQYF.